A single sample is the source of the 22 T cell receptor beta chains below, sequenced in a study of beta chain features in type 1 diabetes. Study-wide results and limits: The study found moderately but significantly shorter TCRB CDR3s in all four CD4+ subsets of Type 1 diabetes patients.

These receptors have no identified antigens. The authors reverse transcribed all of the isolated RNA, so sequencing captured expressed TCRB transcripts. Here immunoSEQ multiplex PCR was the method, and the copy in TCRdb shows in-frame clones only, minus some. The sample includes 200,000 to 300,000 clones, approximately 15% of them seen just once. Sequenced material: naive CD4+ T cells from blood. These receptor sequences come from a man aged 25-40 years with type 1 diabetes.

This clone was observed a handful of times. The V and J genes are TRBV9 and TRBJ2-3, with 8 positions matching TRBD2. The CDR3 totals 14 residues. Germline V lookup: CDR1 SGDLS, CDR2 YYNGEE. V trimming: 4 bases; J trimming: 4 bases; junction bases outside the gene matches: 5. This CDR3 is CASSLRGGSDTQYF. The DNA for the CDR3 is TGTGCCAGCAGCCTTCGCGGGGGGTCAGATACGCAGTATTTT.

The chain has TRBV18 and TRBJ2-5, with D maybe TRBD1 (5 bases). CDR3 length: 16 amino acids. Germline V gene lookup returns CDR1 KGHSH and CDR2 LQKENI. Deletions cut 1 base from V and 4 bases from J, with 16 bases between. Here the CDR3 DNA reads TGTGCCAGCTCACCACAGGCCAGGGTGCCAGGAGAGACCCAGTACTTC. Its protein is CASSPQARVPGETQYF. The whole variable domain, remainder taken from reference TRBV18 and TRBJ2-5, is NAGVMQNPRHLVRRRGQEARLRCSPMKGHSHVYWYRQLPEEGLKFMVYLQKENIIDESGMPKERFSAEFPKEGPSILRIQQVVRGDSAAYFCASSPQARVPGETQYFGPGTRLLVL.

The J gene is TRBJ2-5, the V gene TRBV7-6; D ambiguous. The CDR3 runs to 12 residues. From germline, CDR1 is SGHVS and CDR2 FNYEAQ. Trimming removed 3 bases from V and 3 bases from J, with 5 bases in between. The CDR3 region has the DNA TGTGCCAGCAGCTTTACAGAAGAGACCCAGTACTTC. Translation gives CASSFTEETQYF.

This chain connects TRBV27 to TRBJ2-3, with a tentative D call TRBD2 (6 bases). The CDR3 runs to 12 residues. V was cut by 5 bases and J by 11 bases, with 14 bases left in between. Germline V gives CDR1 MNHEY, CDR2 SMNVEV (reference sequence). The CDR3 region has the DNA TGTGCCAGCAGTAATCCGGGGACTGGGCAGTATTTT. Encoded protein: CASSNPGTGQYF.

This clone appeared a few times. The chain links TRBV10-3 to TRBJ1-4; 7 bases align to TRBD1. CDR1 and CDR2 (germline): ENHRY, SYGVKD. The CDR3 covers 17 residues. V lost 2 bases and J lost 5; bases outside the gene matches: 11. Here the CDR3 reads CAISERPQGSSNEKLFF. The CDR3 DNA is TGTGCCATCAGTGAGCGACCACAGGGGTCGTCGAATGAAAAACTGTTTTTT.

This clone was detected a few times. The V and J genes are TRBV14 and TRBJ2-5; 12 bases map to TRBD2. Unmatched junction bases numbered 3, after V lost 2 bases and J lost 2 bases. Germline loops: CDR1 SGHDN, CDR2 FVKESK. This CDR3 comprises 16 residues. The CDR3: CASSQRLAGAQETQYF. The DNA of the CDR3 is TGTGCCAGCAGCCAAAGACTAGCGGGGGCGCAAGAGACCCAGTACTTC.

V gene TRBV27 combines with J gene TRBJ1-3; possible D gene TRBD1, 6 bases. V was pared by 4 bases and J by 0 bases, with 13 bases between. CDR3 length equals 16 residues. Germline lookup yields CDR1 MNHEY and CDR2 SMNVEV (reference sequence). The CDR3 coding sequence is TGTGCCAGCAGTTCCTCCGGACAGTCCTCTGGAAACACCATATATTTT. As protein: CASSSSGQSSGNTIYF.

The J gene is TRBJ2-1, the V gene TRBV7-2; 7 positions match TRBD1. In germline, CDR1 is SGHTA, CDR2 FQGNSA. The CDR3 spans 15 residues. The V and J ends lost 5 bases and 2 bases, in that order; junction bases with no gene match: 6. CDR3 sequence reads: CASSIDRAAYNEQFF. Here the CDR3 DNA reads TGTGCCAGCAGCATTGACAGGGCCGCCTACAATGAGCAGTTCTTC.

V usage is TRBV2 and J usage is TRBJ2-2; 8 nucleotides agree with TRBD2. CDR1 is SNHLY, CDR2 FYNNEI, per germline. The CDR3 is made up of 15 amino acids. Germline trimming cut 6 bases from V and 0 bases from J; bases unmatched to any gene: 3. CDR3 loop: CASRDSGANTGELFF. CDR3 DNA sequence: TGTGCCAGCAGAGATAGCGGGGCGAACACCGGGGAGCTGTTTTTT.

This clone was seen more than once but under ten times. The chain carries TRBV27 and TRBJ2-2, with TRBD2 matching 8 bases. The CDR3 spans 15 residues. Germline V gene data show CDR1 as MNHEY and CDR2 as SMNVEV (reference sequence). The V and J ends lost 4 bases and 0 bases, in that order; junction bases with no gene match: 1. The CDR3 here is CASSSAGANTGELFF. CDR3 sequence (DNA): TGTGCCAGCAGTTCAGCGGGAGCGAACACCGGGGAGCTGTTTTTT.

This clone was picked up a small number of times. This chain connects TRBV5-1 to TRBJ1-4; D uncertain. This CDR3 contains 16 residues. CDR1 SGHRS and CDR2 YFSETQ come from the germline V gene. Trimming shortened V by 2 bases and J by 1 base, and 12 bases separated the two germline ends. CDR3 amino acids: CASSFQGGETNEKLFF. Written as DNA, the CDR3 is TGCGCCAGCAGCTTTCAAGGCGGGGAAACTAATGAAAAACTGTTTTTT. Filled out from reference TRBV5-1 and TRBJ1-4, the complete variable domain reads KAGVTQTPRYLIKTRGQQVTLSCSPISGHRSVSWYQQTPGQGLQFLFEYFSETQRNKGNFPGRFSGRQFSNSRSEMNVSTLELGDSALYLCASSFQGGETNEKLFFGSGTQLSVL.

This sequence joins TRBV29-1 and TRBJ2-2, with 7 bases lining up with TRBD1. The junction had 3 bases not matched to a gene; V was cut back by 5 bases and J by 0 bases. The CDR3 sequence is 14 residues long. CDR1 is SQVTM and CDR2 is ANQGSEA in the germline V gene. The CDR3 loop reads CSVSQGANTGELFF. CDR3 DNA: TGCAGCGTTAGTCAGGGGGCGAACACCGGGGAGCTGTTTTTT.

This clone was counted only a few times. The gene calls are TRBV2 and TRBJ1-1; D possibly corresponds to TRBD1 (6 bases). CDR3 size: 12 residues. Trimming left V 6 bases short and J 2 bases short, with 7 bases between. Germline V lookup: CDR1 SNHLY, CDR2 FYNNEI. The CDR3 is CASRDSNTEAFF. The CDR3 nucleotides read TGTGCCAGCAGGGACAGTAACACTGAAGCTTTCTTT.

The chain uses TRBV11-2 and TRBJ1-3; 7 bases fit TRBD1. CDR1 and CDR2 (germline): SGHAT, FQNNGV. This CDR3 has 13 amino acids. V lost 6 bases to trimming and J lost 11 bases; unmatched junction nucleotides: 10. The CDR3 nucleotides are TGTGCCAGCAGATCCCTTGATGGGACAGCCATATATTTT. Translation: CASRSLDGTAIYF.

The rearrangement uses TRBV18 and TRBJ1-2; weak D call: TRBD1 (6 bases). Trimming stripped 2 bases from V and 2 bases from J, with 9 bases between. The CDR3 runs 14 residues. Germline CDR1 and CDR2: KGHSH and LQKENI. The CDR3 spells CASSPADSNYGYTF. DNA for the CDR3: TGTGCCAGCTCACCAGCGGACAGCAACTATGGCTACACCTTC.

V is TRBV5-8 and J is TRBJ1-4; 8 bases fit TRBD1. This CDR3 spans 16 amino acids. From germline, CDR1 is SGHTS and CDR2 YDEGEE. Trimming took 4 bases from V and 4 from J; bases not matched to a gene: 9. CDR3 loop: CASSRGQGRGNEKLFF. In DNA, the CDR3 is TGTGCCAGCAGCCGTGGACAGGGCCGAGGTAATGAAAAACTGTTTTTT.

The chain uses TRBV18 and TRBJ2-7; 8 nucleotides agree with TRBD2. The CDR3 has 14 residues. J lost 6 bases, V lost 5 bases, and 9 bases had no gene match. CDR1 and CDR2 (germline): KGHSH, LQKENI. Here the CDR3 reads CASSSYSGATEQYF. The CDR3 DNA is TGTGCCAGCTCATCCTATAGCGGGGCCACCGAGCAGTACTTC.

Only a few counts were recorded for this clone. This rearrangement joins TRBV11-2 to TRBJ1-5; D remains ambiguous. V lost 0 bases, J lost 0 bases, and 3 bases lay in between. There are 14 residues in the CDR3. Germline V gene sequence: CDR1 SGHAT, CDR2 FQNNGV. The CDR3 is CASSLDISNQPQHF. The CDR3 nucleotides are TGTGCCAGCAGCTTAGACATTAGCAATCAGCCCCAGCATTTT.

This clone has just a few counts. The CDR3 DNA reads TGTGCTAGTGGTTTGACAGCTGGAAACACCATATATTTT. Translated, it gives CASGLTAGNTIYF. This rearrangement joins TRBV12-5 to TRBJ1-3; D unclear. Germline V CDR1 and CDR2: LGHNT, FRNRAP. Trimming left V 2 bases short and J 2 bases short, with 4 bases between. The CDR3 spans 13 residues.

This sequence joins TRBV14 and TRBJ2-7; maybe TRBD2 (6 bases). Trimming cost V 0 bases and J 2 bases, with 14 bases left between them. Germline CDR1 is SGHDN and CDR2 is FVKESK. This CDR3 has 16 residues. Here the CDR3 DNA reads TGTGCCAGCAGCCAAGATCGGTGGCGGGGTACCTACGAGCAGTACTTC. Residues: CASSQDRWRGTYEQYF.

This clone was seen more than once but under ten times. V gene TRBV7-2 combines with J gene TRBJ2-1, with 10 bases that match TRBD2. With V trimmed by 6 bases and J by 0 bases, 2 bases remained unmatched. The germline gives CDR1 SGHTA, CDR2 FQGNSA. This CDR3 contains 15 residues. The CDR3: CASRIAGGSYNEQFF. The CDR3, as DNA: TGTGCCAGCAGAATAGCGGGGGGCTCCTACAATGAGCAGTTCTTC.

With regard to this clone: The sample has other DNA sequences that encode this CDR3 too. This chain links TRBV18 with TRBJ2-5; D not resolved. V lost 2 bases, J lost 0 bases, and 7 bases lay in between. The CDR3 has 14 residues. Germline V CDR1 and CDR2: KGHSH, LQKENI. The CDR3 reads CASSPGQDQETQYF. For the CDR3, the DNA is TGTGCCAGCTCACCAGGGCAGGACCAAGAGACCCAGTACTTC.